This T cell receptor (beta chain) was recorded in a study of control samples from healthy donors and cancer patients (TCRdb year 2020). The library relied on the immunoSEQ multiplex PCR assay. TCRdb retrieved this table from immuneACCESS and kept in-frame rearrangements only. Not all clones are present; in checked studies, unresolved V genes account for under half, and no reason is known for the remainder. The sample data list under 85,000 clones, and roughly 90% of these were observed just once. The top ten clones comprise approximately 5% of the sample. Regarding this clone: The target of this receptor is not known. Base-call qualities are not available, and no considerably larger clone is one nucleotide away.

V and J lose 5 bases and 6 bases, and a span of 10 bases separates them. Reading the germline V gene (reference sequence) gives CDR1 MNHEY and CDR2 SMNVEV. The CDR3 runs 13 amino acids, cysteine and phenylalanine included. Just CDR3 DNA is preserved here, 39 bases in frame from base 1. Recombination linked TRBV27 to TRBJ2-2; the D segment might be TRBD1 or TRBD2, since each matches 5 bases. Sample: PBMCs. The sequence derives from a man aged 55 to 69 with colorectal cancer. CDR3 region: CASSEGPAGELFF. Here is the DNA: TGTGCCAGCAGTGAGGGACCCGCCGGGGAGCTGTTTTTT.